The 13 T cell receptor beta chains presented below share a single source sample, sequenced in a study of blood T cells in healthy people across ages. Next came a second PCR, run for about 6 to 12 cycles, which used a sample-barcoded 5' primer along with a J-beta primer mix. MiXCR, applied by TCRdb to the 5' RACE reads, yields one record per CDR3 protein. The sample yields around 1.5 million distinct CDR3 sequences, about 32% seen once. Sequencing used blood. These receptors all stem from a woman in her thirties in good health.

The chain joins TRBV6-1 to TRBJ2-3; TRBD2 aligns across 7 bases. The V segment lost 0 bases and the J segment 4 bases; nucleotides outside the gene matches: 13. This CDR3 is 18 amino acids long. Looked up from germline, CDR1 is MNHNS and CDR2 is SASEGT. The CDR3 nucleotides read TGTGCCAGCAGTGAAGCCAAGTGGGGCGGGGGTTATGCAGATACGCAGTATTTT. Translating gives CASSEAKWGGGYADTQYF.

On this clonotype itself: At one of its ends the junction is not consistent with the germline gene, which may arise from a read error. This chain uses TRBV18 with TRBJ2-3; 10 nucleotides agree with TRBD2. Looked up from germline, CDR1 is KGHSH and CDR2 is LQKENI. This CDR3 contains 15 residues. CDR3 sequence: CACSPLAGETDTQYF. CDR3 bases: TGTGCCTGCTCACCTCTAGCGGGAGAGACAGATACGCAGTATTTT.

This chain links TRBV9 with TRBJ2-1; 11 bases agree with TRBD1. Germline-derived CDR1 and CDR2 are SGDLS and YYNGEE. The CDR3 consists of 16 residues. Losses at the gene ends were 4 bases for V and 5 bases for J; bases not matched to a gene: 8. CDR3 in amino acids: CASSPWTGQGDNEQFF. The CDR3 DNA reads as TGTGCCAGCAGCCCCTGGACGGGACAGGGGGACAATGAGCAGTTCTTC. Full variable domain (rest looked up from reference TRBV9 and TRBJ2-1): DSGVTQTPKHLITATGQRVTLRCSPRSGDLSVYWYQQSLDQGLQFLIQYYNGEERAKGNILERFSAQQFPDLHSELNLSSLELGDSALYFCASSPWTGQGDNEQFFGPGTRLTVL.

This clonotype was detected many times. This chain links TRBV20-1 with TRBJ2-1; 12 bases are a match to TRBD1. The CDR3 has 15 residues. CDR1 is DFQATT and CDR2 is SNEGSKA in the germline V gene (reference sequence). V lost 6 bases and J lost 8; bases outside the gene matches: 11. The CDR3 loop reads CSASRGTGGRDEQFF. CDR3 coding DNA: TGCAGTGCCTCCCGCGGGACAGGGGGCAGGGATGAGCAGTTCTTC.

The J gene is TRBJ2-3, the V gene TRBV11-2; 8 nucleotides line up with TRBD1. CDR1 is SGHAT, CDR2 FQNNGV, per germline. V trimming: 5 bases; J trimming: 3 bases; junction bases outside the gene matches: 10. The CDR3 is 16 residues long. This CDR3 is CASSLGQGGWTDTQYF. In nucleotides, the CDR3 is TGTGCCAGCAGCCTAGGACAGGGAGGTTGGACAGATACGCAGTATTTT.

The rearrangement links TRBV5-1 to TRBJ2-1; D ambiguous. The CDR3 runs 13 residues. V was trimmed by 2 bases and J by 5 bases, leaving 8 bases between them. Germline-derived CDR1 and CDR2 are SGHRS and YFSETQ. CDR3 coding DNA: TGCGCCAGCAGCTTTCAGGTCCACAATGAGCAGTTCTTC. Its translation is CASSFQVHNEQFF.

This chain uses TRBV6-1 with TRBJ2-7, with D possibly being TRBD1 (6 bases). This CDR3 has 13 residues. Looked up from germline, CDR1 is MNHNS and CDR2 is SASEGT. The V gene lost 7 bases and the J gene lost 2 bases, with 12 bases spanning the gap. In DNA, the CDR3 is TGTGCCAGCAATGGGGGCGGACCCTACGAGCAGTACTTC. It translates to CASNGGGPYEQYF.

This clonotype was seen only a few times. J is TRBJ1-6 and V is TRBV25-1; TRBD1 might be the D (6 bases). This CDR3 spans 15 amino acids. V was trimmed by 2 bases and J by 10 bases, leaving 15 bases between them. Germline V lookup: CDR1 MGHDK, CDR2 SYGVNS. The DNA of the CDR3 is TGTGCCAGCAGTGAACACGCCAGGGGCCCCTCACCCCTCCACTTT. Translation: CASSEHARGPSPLHF.

The chain joins TRBV20-1 to TRBJ2-5; D gene unclear. V was pared by 3 bases and J by 5 bases, with 10 bases between. The CDR3 is 12 amino acids. Germline V lookup: CDR1 DFQATT, CDR2 SNEGSKA (reference sequence). This CDR3 is CSASGLIETQYF. The CDR3 DNA sequence: TGCAGTGCTAGCGGTCTTATCGAGACCCAGTACTTC.

The chain couples TRBV2 to TRBJ1-2, with 8 bases matching TRBD1. This CDR3 is 16 amino acids long. The germline gives CDR1 SNHLY, CDR2 FYNNEI. The V and J ends lost 2 bases and 8 bases, in that order; junction bases with no gene match: 13. In DNA form, the CDR3 reads TGTGCCAGCAGTGAACAGGACAGGGTGGGTTTCGGCGGCTACACCTTC. This sequence encodes CASSEQDRVGFGGYTF.

This clonotype was seen a handful of times. CDR3 nucleotide sequence: TGCGCCAGCAGCTTGGACCAACTCAACGTCCTGACTTTC. It translates to CASSLDQLNVLTF. The J gene is TRBJ2-6, the V gene TRBV5-1; D is unclear. The germline V and J ends were trimmed by 0 bases and 9 bases, with 7 bases remaining between them. This CDR3 has 13 residues. CDR1 is SGHRS, CDR2 YFSETQ, per germline.

This clonotype was seen only a few times. The genes are TRBV20-1 and TRBJ2-3; no definite D call. This CDR3 is 14 amino acids long. Germline CDR1 is DFQATT and CDR2 is SNEGSKA (reference sequence). CDR3 loop: CSAPRIRATDTQYF. In DNA, the CDR3 is TGCAGCGCCCCCCGGATAAGGGCGACAGATACGCAGTATTTT.

This clonotype showed up just once. The J gene is TRBJ2-7, the V gene TRBV20-1; 7 positions agree with TRBD1. The V gene's germline CDR1 is DFQATT and CDR2 SNEGSKA (reference sequence). The CDR3 is 14 amino acids. Trimming removed 5 bases from V and 3 bases from J; junction bases left unmatched: 10. The CDR3 region is CSAGTGQQIYEQYF. The CDR3 DNA follows: TGCAGTGCTGGGACGGGACAGCAAATCTACGAGCAGTACTTC.